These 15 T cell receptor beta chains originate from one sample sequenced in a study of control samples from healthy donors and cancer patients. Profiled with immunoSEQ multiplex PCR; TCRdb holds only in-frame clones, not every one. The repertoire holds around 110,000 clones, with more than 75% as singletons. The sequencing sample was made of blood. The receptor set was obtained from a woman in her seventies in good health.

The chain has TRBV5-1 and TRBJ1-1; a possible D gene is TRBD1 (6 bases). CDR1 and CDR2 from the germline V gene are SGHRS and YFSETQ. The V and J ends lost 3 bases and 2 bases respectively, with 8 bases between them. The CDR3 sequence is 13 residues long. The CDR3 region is CASSSQGNTEAFF. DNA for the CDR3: TGCGCCAGCAGCTCACAGGGAAACACTGAAGCTTTCTTT.

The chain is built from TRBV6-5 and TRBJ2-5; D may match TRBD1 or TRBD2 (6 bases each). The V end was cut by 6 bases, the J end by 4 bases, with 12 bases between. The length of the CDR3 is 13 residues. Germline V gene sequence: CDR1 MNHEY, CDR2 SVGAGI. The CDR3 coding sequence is TGTGCCAGCAGGTCTCCGGGGGCAGAGACCCAGTACTTC. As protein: CASRSPGAETQYF.

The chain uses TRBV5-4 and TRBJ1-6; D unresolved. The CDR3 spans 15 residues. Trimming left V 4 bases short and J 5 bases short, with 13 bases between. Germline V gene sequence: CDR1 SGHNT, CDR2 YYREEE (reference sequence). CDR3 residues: CASSPGIGNNSPLHF. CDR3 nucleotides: TGTGCCAGCAGCCCGGGGATAGGTAATAATTCACCCCTCCACTTT.

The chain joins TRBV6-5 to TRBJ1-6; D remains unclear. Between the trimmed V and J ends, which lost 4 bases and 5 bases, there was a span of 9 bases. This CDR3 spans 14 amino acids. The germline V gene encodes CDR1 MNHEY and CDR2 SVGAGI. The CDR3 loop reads CASSFRTDNSPLHF. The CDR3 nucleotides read TGTGCCAGCAGTTTCAGGACGGATAATTCACCCCTCCACTTT.

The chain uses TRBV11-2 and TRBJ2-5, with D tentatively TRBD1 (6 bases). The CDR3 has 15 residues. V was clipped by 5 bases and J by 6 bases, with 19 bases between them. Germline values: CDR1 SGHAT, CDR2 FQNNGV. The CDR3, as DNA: TGTGCCAGCAGCGCAATCAGTACAGGGTGGAAGACCCAGTACTTC. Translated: CASSAISTGWKTQYF.

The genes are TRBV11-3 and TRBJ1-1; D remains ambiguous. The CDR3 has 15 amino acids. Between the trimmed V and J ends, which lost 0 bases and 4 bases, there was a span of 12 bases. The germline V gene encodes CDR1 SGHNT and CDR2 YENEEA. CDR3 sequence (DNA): TGTGCCAGCAGCTTAGATCCGTCGGGAAGCACTGAAGCTTTCTTT. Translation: CASSLDPSGSTEAFF.

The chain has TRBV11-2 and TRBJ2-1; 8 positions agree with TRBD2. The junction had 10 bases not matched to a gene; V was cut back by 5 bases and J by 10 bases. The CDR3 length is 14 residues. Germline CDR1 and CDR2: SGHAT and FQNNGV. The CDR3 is CASSREGPWEEQFF. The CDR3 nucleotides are TGTGCCAGCAGCCGGGAGGGGCCCTGGGAAGAGCAGTTCTTC. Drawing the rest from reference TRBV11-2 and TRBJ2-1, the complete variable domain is EAGVAQSPRYKIIEKRQSVAFWCNPISGHATLYWYQQILGQGPKLLIQFQNNGVVDDSQLPKDRFSAERLKGVDSTLKIQPAKLEDSAVYLCASSREGPWEEQFFGPGTRLTVL.

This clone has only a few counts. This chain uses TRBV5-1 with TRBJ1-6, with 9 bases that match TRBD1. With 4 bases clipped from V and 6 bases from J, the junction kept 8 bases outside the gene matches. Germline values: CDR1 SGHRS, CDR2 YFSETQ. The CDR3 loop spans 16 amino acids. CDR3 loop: CASSREQGASNSPLHF. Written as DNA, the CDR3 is TGCGCCAGCAGCAGGGAACAGGGGGCAAGTAATTCACCCCTCCACTTT. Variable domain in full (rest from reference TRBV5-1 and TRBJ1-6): KAGVTQTPRYLIKTRGQQVTLSCSPISGHRSVSWYQQTPGQGLQFLFEYFSETQRNKGNFPGRFSGRQFSNSRSEMNVSTLELGDSALYLCASSREQGASNSPLHFGNGTRLTVT.

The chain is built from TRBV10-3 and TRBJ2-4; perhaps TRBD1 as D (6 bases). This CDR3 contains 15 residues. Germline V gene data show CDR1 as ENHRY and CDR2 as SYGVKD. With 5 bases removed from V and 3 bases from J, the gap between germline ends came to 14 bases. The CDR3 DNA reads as TGTGCCATCAGTCCTACAGGGTTGGTCAAAAACATTCAGTACTTC. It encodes CAISPTGLVKNIQYF.

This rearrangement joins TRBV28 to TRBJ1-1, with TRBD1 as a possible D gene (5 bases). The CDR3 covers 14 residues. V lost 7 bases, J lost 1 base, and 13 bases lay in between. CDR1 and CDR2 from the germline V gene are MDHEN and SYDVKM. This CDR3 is CASIVRGRNTEAFF. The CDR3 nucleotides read TGTGCCAGCATCGTCCGGGGGAGGAACACTGAAGCTTTCTTT.

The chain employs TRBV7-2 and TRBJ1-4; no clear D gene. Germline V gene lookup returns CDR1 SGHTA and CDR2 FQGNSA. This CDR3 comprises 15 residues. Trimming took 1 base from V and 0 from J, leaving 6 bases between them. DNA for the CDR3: TGTGCCAGCAGCTTAGTAGGTGCAACTAATGAAAAACTGTTTTTT. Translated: CASSLVGATNEKLFF.

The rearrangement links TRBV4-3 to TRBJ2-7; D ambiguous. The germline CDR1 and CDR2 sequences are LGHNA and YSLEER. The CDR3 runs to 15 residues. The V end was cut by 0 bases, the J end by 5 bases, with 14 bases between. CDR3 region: CASSQDTRKVHEQYF. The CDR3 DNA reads TGCGCCAGCAGCCAAGACACCCGGAAGGTCCACGAGCAGTACTTC.

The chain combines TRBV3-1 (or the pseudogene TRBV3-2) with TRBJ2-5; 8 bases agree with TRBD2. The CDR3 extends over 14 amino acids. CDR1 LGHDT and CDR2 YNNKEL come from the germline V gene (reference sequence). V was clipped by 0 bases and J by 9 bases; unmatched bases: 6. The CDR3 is CASSQEPAGDSQYF. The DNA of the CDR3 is TGTGCCAGCAGCCAAGAGCCAGCGGGGGACTCCCAGTACTTC.

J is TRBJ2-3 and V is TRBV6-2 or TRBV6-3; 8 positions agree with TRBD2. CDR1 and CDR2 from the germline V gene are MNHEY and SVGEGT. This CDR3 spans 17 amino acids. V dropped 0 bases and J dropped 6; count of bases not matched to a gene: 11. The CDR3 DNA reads TGTGCCAGCAGTTACTCGACTTACGGGGGGGCCTCCGATACGCAGTATTTT. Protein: CASSYSTYGGASDTQYF.

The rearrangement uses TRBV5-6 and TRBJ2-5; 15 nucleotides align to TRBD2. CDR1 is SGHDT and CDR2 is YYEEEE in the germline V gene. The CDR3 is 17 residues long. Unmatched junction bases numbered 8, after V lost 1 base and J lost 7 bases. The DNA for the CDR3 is TGTGCCAGCAGCTTGACAGGACTAGCGGGGGGGCGCGGGACCCAGTACTTC. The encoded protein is CASSLTGLAGGRGTQYF.